The clone carrying this T cell receptor (beta chain) occurred many times. TCRdb used MiXCR to reprocess the PCR reads, holding one entry per CDR3 protein. The table lists about 85,000 distinct CDR3 sequences, 45% to 55% of them singletons. The entry originates in a study of CDR3 diversity in severe acne. The germline gives CDR1 SQVTM, CDR2 ANQGSEA. Trimming took 5 bases from V and 3 from J, leaving 11 bases between them. The CDR3 loop spans 12 amino acids. The source material was blood. The sequence came from a male donor in good health, serving as a control. The chain is built from TRBV29-1 and TRBJ2-7; D is ambiguous. CDR3 nucleotide sequence: TGCAGCGTTAGACACGATCGCTACGAGCAGTACTTC. It specifies CSVRHDRYEQYF.